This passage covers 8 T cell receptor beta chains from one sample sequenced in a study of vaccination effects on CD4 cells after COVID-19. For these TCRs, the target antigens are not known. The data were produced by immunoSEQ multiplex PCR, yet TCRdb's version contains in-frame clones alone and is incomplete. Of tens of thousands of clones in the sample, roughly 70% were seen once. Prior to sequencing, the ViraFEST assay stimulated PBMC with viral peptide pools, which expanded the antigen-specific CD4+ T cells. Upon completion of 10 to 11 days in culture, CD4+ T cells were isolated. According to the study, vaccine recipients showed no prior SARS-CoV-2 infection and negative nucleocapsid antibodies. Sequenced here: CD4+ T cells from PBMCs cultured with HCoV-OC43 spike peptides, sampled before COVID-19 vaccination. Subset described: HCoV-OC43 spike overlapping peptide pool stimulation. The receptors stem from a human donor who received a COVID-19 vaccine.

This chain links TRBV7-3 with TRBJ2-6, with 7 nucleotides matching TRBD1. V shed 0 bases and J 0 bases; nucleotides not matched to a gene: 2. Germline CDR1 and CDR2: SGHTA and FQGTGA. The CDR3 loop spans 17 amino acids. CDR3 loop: CASSLTGGLSGANVLTF. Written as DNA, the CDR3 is TGTGCCAGCAGCTTAACAGGGGGCCTCTCTGGGGCCAACGTCCTGACTTTC.

DNA of the CDR3: TGCGCCAGCCAAACAGGGGCAAGGAACACCGGGGAGCTGTTTTTT. Protein: CASQTGARNTGELFF. The V and J genes are TRBV4-3 and TRBJ2-2, with 7 positions matching TRBD1. Germline-derived CDR1 and CDR2 are LGHNA and YSLEER. The J segment lost 1 base and the V segment lost 8 bases, leaving 7 bases of the junction unmatched. The CDR3 runs 15 residues.

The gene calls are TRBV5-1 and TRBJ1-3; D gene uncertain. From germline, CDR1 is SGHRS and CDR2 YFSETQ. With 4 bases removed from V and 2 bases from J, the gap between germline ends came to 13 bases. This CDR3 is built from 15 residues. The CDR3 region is CASSPASGAGNTIYF. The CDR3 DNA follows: TGCGCCAGCAGCCCGGCCAGTGGAGCTGGAAACACCATATATTTT.

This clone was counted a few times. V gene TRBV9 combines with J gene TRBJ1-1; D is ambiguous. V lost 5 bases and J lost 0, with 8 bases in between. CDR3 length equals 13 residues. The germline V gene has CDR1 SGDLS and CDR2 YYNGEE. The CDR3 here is CASSRDLNTEAFF. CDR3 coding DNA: TGTGCCAGCAGTCGAGACTTGAACACTGAAGCTTTCTTT.

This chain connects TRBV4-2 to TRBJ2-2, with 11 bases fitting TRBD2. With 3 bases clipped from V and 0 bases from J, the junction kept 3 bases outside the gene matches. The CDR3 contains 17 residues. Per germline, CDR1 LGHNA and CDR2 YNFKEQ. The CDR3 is CASSQTSGEANTGELFF. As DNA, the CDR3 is TGTGCCAGCAGCCAGACTAGCGGGGAGGCGAACACCGGGGAGCTGTTTTTT.

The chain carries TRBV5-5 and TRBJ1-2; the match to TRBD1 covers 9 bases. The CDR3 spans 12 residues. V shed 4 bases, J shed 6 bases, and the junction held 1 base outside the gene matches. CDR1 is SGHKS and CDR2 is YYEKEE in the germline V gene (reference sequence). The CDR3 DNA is TGTGCCAGCAGCCGGGACAGGGATGGCTACACCTTC. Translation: CASSRDRDGYTF. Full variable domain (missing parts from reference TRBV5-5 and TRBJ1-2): DAGVTQSPTHLIKTRGQQVTLRCSPISGHKSVSWYQQVLGQGPQFIFQYYEKEERGRGNFPDRFSARQFPNYSSELNVNALLLGDSALYLCASSRDRDGYTFGSGTRLTVV.

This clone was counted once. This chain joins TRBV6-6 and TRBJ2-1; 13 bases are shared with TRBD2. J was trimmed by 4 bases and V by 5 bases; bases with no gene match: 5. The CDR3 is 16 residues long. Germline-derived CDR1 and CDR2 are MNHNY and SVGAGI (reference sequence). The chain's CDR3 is CASSGLAGALYNEQFF. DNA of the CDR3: TGTGCCAGCAGTGGACTAGCGGGGGCCCTATACAATGAGCAGTTCTTC.

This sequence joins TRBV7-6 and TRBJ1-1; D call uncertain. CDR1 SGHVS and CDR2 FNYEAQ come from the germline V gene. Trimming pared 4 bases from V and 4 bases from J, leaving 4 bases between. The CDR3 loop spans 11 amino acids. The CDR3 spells CASSSITEAFF. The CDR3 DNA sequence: TGTGCCAGCAGCTCGATCACTGAAGCTTTCTTT. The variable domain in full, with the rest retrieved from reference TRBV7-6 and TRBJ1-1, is GAGVSQSPRYKVTKRGQDVALRCDPISGHVSLYWYRQALGQGPEFLTYFNYEAQQDKSGLPNDRFSAERPEGSISTLTIQRTEQRDSAMYRCASSSITEAFFGQGTRLTVV.